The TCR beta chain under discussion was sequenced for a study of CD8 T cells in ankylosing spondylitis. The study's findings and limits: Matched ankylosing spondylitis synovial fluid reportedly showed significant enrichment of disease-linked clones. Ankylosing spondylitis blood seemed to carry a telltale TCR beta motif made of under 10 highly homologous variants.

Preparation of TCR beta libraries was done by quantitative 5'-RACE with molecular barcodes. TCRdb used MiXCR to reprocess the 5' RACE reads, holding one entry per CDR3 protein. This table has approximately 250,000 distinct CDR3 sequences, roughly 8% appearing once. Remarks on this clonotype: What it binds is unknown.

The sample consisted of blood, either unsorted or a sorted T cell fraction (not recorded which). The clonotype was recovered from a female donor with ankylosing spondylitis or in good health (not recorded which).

The CDR3, as DNA: TGCGCCAGCAGCCAACCTTGGGACAGCTTAGAAAGCTCCTACGAGCAGTACTTC. Protein sequence: CASSQPWDSLESSYEQYF. The rearrangement links TRBV4-1 to TRBJ2-7; 7 positions match TRBD1. The CDR3 is 18 residues long. Trimming removed 2 bases from V and 0 bases from J; junction bases left unmatched: 13. Germline V gene lookup returns CDR1 MGHRA and CDR2 YSYEKL.